The entry that follows covers one T cell receptor (beta chain) sequence. In the original analysis: Reference gene primer amplification in the assay estimated nucleated cell counts. Produced via immunoSEQ multiplex PCR; TCRdb's table is partial and in-frame only. Clone size and V and J calls were adopted from that table, with D and trimming inferred from the DNA. This table has a few hundred thousand clones, roughly 85% appearing once. This sample stems from a study of blood T cell repertoires in COVID-19. Across the whole study: Both acute and convalescent COVID-19 samples were obtained from the United States, Italy and Spain. Sample material is recorded as cDNA or gDNA derived from T cells, B-cell-depleted T cells, or PBMCs.

V lost 7 bases and J 4 bases, leaving 13 bases between the germline ends. The CDR3 runs to 14 residues. Germline V gene sequence: CDR1 SNHLY, CDR2 FYNNEI. The sequence was obtained from an older woman with acute or convalescent COVID-19. The sample taken for sequencing was peripheral blood. The chain uses TRBV2 and TRBJ2-2; the D gene is possibly TRBD1 (6 bases). CDR3 region: CASKRGTATGELFF. The CDR3, as DNA: TGTGCCAGCAAGAGGGGGACGGCCACCGGGGAGCTGTTTTTT.